The clone carrying this T cell receptor beta chain was seen ten or more times. CDR3 size: 12 residues. V was shortened by 8 bases and J by 5 bases, with 10 bases between the two germline ends. CDR1 and CDR2 (germline): MNHEY, SVGEGT. These data belong to a study of regulatory T cells in long-lasting Graves disease. Time point described: newly diagnosed GD, antithyroid drugs for less than 3 months. Extracted RNA from PBMCs served as the source of the TCR library. It was American Thyroid Association guidelines that determined Graves' disease diagnosis. Researchers made TCR beta libraries by using iRepertoire HTBI primers and running Arm-PCR on CDR3 regions. MiXCR, applied by TCRdb to the multiplex PCR reads, yields one record per CDR3 protein. Of over 500,000 distinct CDR3 sequences listed, about 16% are singletons. The same data also went into a second study, on T cells in Graves' hyperthyroidism and ophthalmopathy. According to that study: A first-round RT-PCR of the TCR CDR3 used the HTBI primer set. Most clonotypes that expanded in the thyroid above 0.001 also showed up in blood.

This TCR was sampled from a woman in her twenties or thirties with Graves disease. The chain links TRBV6-2 or TRBV6-3 to TRBJ1-5; no firm D call. The material sequenced was peripheral blood mononuclear cells (PBMCs), taken at new diagnosis, from a patient treated with antithyroid drugs. CDR3 protein: CASVTGYQPQHF. The CDR3 nucleotides read TGTGCCAGCGTTACGGGTTATCAGCCCCAGCATTTT.